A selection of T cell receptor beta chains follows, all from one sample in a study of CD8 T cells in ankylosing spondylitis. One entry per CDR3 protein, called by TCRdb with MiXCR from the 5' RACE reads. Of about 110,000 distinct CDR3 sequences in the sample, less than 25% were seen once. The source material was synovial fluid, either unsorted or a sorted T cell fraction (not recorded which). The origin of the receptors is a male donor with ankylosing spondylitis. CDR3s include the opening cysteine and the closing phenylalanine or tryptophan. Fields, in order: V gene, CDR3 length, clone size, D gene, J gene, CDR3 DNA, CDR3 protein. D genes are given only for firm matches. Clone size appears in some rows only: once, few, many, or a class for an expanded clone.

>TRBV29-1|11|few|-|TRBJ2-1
TGCAGCGTTGAAAGTGGGGGAGAGCAGTTCTTC
CSVESGGEQFF
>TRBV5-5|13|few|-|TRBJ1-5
TGTGCCAGCAGCTTGGGTTACGCTCAGCCCCAGCATTTT
CASSLGYAQPQHF
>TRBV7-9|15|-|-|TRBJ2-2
TGTGCCAGCAGCTTAGGAGAAACCAGCACCGGGGAGCTGTTTTTT
CASSLGETSTGELFF
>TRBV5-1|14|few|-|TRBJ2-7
TGCGCCAGCAGCCATAGACTAGGCCCCTACGAGCAGTACTTC
CASSHRLGPYEQYF
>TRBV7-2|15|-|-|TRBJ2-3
TGTGCCAGCAGCTGGGAGGCAGTCGGGACAGATACGCAGTATTTT
CASSWEAVGTDTQYF
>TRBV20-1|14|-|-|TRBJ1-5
TGCAGTGCTAGCGGGACTTATAGCAATCAGCCCCAGCATTTT
CSASGTYSNQPQHF
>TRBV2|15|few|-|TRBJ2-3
TGTGCCAGCAGTGAAATGGGGTACGGCACAGATACGCAGTATTTT
CASSEMGYGTDTQYF
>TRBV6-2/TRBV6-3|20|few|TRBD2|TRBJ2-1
TGTGCCAGCAGTTACTCTACGACTAGCGGGAGACCCACGGATTGGAATGAGCAGTTCTTC
CASSYSTTSGRPTDWNEQFF
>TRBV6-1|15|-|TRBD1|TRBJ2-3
TGTGCCAGCAGACGACAGGGGTCAGGGGGTAATACGCAGTATTTT
CASRRQGSGGNTQYF
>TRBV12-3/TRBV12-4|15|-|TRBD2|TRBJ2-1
TGTGCCAGCAGTTTCAGACTAGCGGGAGGCAATGAGCAGTTCTTC
CASSFRLAGGNEQFF
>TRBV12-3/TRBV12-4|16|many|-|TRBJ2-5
TGTGCCAGCAGTCCCCCTTACGCCAGGGGAGGGGAGACCCAGTACTTC
CASSPPYARGGETQYF
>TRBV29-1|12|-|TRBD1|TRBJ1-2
TGCAGCGTTGAAAGGACAGGGTCCGGCTACACCTTC
CSVERTGSGYTF
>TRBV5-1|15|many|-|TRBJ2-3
TGCGCCAGCAGGTCGGGGCGCACAGTCACAGATACGCAGTATTTT
CASRSGRTVTDTQYF
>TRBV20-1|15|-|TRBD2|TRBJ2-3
TGCAGTGCGTGCTCGACTAGCGGGTCAACTGATACGCAGTATTTT
CSACSTSGSTDTQYF
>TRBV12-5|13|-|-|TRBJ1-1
TGTGCTAGTGGTTCCACCGGGAGGACTGAAGCTTTCTTT
CASGSTGRTEAFF
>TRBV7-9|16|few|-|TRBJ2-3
TGTGCCAGCAGCTTAGCGTGGGACGCTCGCACAGATACGCAGTATTTT
CASSLAWDARTDTQYF
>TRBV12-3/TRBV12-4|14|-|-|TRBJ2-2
TGTGCCAGCCTCGAGGTGGGGAACACCGGGGAGCTGTTTTTT
CASLEVGNTGELFF
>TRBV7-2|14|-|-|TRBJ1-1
TGTGCCAGCAGCTTAACCGTCCGGAACACTGAAGCTTTCTTT
CASSLTVRNTEAFF
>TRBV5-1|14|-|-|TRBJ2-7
TGCGCCAGCAGCTTGGAGGCAACTTCATACGAGCAGTACTTC
CASSLEATSYEQYF
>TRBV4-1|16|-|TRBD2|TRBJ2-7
TGCGCCAGCAGCCAAGACAGGACTAGCGGAGTCTACGAGCAGTACTTC
CASSQDRTSGVYEQYF
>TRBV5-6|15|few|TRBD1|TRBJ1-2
TGTGCCAGCAGCTTCGGACAGGACGCTAACTATGGCTACACCTTC
CASSFGQDANYGYTF
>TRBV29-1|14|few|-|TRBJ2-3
TGCAGCGCTAGGCCCTTCGGCGTGGCAGATACGCAGTATTTT
CSARPFGVADTQYF
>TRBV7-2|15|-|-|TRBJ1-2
TGTGCCAGCAGCTTAGTTGACCTACCTCATGGGGGCTACACCTTC
CASSLVDLPHGGYTF
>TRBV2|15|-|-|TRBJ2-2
TGTGCCAGCCAGGACGGGAGTTATGGCACCGGGGAGCTGTTTTTT
CASQDGSYGTGELFF
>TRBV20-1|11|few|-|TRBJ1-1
TGCAGTGCTACTCAAGGGGCTGAAGCTTTCTTT
CSATQGAEAFF
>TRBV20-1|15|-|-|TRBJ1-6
TGCAGTGCTAGAGATGGCAACAGCCATAATTCACCCCTCCACTTT
CSARDGNSHNSPLHF
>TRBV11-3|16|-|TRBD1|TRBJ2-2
TGTGCCAGCAGCTTCACAGGGGGCGCGATAACCGGGGAGCTGTTTTTT
CASSFTGGAITGELFF
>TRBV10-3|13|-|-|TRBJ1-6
TGTGCCATCAGCCAGGACGGTCAAACACCCCTCCACTTT
CAISQDGQTPLHF
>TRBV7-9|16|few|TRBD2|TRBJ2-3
TGTGCCAGCAGCTACTCTAGCGGGAGTTTAAGGGATACGCAGTATTTT
CASSYSSGSLRDTQYF
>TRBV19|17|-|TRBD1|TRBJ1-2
TGTGCCAGTAGTATAGAGGGGACAGGGGCGACGTGGTATGGCTACACCTTC
CASSIEGTGATWYGYTF
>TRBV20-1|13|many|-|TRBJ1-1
TGCAGTGCTAGGACACAGGGTTTAAGGGAAGCTTTCTTT
CSARTQGLREAFF
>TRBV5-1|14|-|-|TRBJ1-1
TGCGCCAGCAGTTGGGAGTGGTTCGGCGCTGAAGCTTTCTTT
CASSWEWFGAEAFF
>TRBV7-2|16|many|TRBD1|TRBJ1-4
TGTGCCAGCAGCTTGGGACGACAGGGGGCGCGTAGAGGACTGTTTTTT
CASSLGRQGARRGLFF
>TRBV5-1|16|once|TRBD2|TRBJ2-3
TGCGCCAGCAGCACCCCGACTAGCGGGAGCATAGATACGCAGTATTTT
CASSTPTSGSIDTQYF
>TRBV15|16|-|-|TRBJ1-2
TGTGCCACCAGCGGATTACAGGGATCTTTCGTCTATGGCTACACCTTC
CATSGLQGSFVYGYTF
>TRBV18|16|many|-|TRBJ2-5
TGTGCCAGCTCACCCAATCCTCCAGGGGCCCAAGAGACCCAGTACTTC
CASSPNPPGAQETQYF
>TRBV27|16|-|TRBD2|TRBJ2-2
TGTGCCAGCAGTTTATTGCGGGGGTCGAACACCGGGGAGCTGTTTTTT
CASSLLRGSNTGELFF
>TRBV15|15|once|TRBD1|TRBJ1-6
TGTGCCACCAGCAGGAGGACAGGGGGAGATTCACCCCTCCACTTT
CATSRRTGGDSPLHF
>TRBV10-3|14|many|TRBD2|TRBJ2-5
TGTGCCATCAGTGAGGGGACTATACAAGAGACCCAGTACTTC
CAISEGTIQETQYF
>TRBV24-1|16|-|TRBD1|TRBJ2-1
TGTGCCACCAGTGATCGGACAGGGAGGAGGTACAATGAGCAGTTCTTC
CATSDRTGRRYNEQFF
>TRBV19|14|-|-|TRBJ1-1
TGTGCCAGTAGTATAGATTCGATGAGCACTGAAGCTTTCTTT
CASSIDSMSTEAFF
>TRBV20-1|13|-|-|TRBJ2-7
TGCAGTGCTAGGGTTGGGCCGAGTTCCGAGCAGTACTTC
CSARVGPSSEQYF
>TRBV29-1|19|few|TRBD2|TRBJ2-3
TGCAGCGTTGATAACGGCGGACCGGGACTAGCGGGAGGCACAGATACGCAGTATTTT
CSVDNGGPGLAGGTDTQYF
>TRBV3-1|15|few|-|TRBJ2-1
TGTGCCAGCAGCCAAGATACGGGAGAATACAATGAGCAGTTCTTC
CASSQDTGEYNEQFF
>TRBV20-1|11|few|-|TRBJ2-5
TGCAGTGCCCAAACCCAAGAGACCCAGTACTTC
CSAQTQETQYF
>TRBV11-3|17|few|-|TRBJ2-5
TGTGCCAGCAGCTTAGGGTCAAGTCAGCCCGCTCTGGAGACCCAGTACTTC
CASSLGSSQPALETQYF
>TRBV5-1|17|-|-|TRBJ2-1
TGCGCCAGCAGCTTGGGGATTGGGGGTTTCGGCTACAATGAGCAGTTCTTC
CASSLGIGGFGYNEQFF
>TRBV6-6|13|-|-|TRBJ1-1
TGTGCCAGCAGTTACTGGGCGGACACTGAAGCTTTCTTT
CASSYWADTEAFF
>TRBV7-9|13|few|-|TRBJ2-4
TGTGCCAGCAGCTTAGACTCGGGGAACATTCAGTACTTC
CASSLDSGNIQYF
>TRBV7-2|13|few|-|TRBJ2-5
TGTGCCAGCAGCTTAGATGGCACTATAACCCAGTACTTC
CASSLDGTITQYF
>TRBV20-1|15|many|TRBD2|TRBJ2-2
TGCAGTGCTAGAGATCCGAGTAGCGGGAACCGGGAGCTGTTTTTT
CSARDPSSGNRELFF
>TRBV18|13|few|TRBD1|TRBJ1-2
TGTGCCAGCTCACCGGGACAGAGCTATGGCTACACCTTC
CASSPGQSYGYTF
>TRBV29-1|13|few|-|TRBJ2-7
TGCAGCGTTGTTACAGGGTACTCCTACGAGCAGTACTTC
CSVVTGYSYEQYF
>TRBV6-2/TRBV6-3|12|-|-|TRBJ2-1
TGTGCCAGCAGTTTCTCCGAGGGTGAGCAGTTCTTC
CASSFSEGEQFF
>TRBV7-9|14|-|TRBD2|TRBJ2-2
TGTGCCAGCAGCCAGAAAGCGGGACCCGGGGAGCTGTTTTTT
CASSQKAGPGELFF